One sample yielded the 24 T cell receptor beta chains listed below, sequenced in a study of T cells after yellow fever vaccination. TCRdb itself ran the 5' RACE reads through MiXCR, one entry per CDR3 protein. The repertoire consists of 160,000 or so distinct CDR3 sequences, with 6.5% to 8.5% occurring once and the leading ten covering 2.5% to 3%. Sequences were derived from CD4+ T cells sorted from PBMCs, sampled less than 6 days after the first yellow fever vaccination. The receptors originated from a man aged 18-30 years who received the YFV17D yellow fever vaccine.

This clonotype appeared many times. The chain carries TRBV5-4 and TRBJ2-4, with 11 nucleotides matching TRBD2. Unmatched junction bases numbered 7, after V lost 3 bases and J lost 8 bases. CDR3 length: 15 amino acids. From germline, CDR1 is SGHNT and CDR2 YYREEE (reference sequence). The DNA for the CDR3 is TGTGCCAGCAGCTCACATAGCGGGGGGGCGGACATTCAGTACTTC. Its translation is CASSSHSGGADIQYF.

This clonotype was counted at least ten times. The chain recombines TRBV12-3 or TRBV12-4 with TRBJ2-3; D possibly uses TRBD1 or TRBD2 (5 bases each). The CDR3 consists of 13 residues. Trimming cost V 5 bases and J 1 base, with 7 bases left between them. CDR3 in amino acids: CASSRGRTDTQYF. For the CDR3, the DNA is TGTGCCAGCAGTCGGGGACGCACAGATACGCAGTATTTT.

V and J are TRBV3-1 and TRBJ2-3; 10 bases map to TRBD2. This CDR3 spans 18 amino acids. The germline gives CDR1 LGHDT, CDR2 YNNKEL (reference sequence). V shed 0 bases, J shed 1 base, and the junction held 7 bases outside the gene matches. CDR3 sequence: CASSQDLVAGGRTDTQYF. The CDR3, as DNA: TGTGCCAGCAGCCAAGATTTGGTAGCGGGGGGACGCACAGATACGCAGTATTTT.

This clonotype occurred a few times. This rearrangement joins TRBV20-1 to TRBJ2-3, with D possibly being TRBD1 (6 bases). There are 12 residues in the CDR3. Germline lookup yields CDR1 DFQATT and CDR2 SNEGSKA (reference sequence). Trimming took 6 bases from V and 5 from J, leaving 12 bases between them. The CDR3 DNA reads TGCAGTGCAACGGACAGAGGAGATACGCAGTATTTT. It encodes CSATDRGDTQYF.

The chain uses TRBV2 and TRBJ1-6, with D perhaps TRBD1 (5 bases). V dropped 8 bases and J dropped 9 bases, with 14 bases sitting between them. CDR3 length equals 13 residues. Germline V lookup: CDR1 SNHLY, CDR2 FYNNEI. CDR3 coding DNA: TGTGCCAGCCGCCGGGACCCGGGTTCACCCCTCCACTTT. Its protein product is CASRRDPGSPLHF.

The rearrangement joins TRBV20-1 to TRBJ2-5, with 10 bases identical to TRBD2. The CDR3 runs 15 residues. After removal of 4 bases from V and 4 bases from J, the junction contained 9 bases not matched to a gene. Germline assignment: CDR1 DFQATT and CDR2 SNEGSKA (reference sequence). CDR3 sequence (DNA): TGCAGTGCTACTAGCGGGGGCCGGGGGGGAGAGACCCAGTACTTC. Its translation is CSATSGGRGGETQYF.

This clonotype has at least ten counts. J is TRBJ2-7 and V is TRBV4-2; 9 positions agree with TRBD1. This CDR3 region has 13 residues. V shed 3 bases, J shed 6 bases, and the junction held 3 bases outside the gene matches. Germline V gene data show CDR1 as LGHNA and CDR2 as YNFKEQ. CDR3 nucleotides: TGTGCCAGCAGCCAGGACAGGGGTACCGAGCAGTACTTC. Amino acid sequence: CASSQDRGTEQYF.

At least ten counts were recorded for this clonotype. The V and J genes are TRBV20-1 and TRBJ2-5, with a possible D match to TRBD1 (5 bases). Germline V gene data show CDR1 as DFQATT and CDR2 as SNEGSKA (reference sequence). This CDR3 comprises 11 residues. The germline V and J ends were trimmed by 5 bases and 5 bases, with 9 bases remaining between them. The CDR3 DNA follows: TGCAGTGCTCCCAGGGTGGAGACCCAGTACTTC. Amino acid sequence: CSAPRVETQYF.

The chain employs TRBV19 and TRBJ2-1; 11 positions agree with TRBD2. The CDR3 totals 19 residues. V shed 5 bases, J shed 2 bases, and the junction held 14 bases outside the gene matches. CDR1 is LNHDA, CDR2 SQIVND, per germline (reference sequence). CDR3 residues: CASSLLLAGGSPTYNEQFF. As DNA, the CDR3 is TGTGCCAGTAGTCTACTGCTAGCGGGGGGTTCTCCAACCTACAATGAGCAGTTCTTC.

Ten or more counts support this clonotype. The chain joins TRBV16 to TRBJ1-5; the D gene is possibly TRBD1 (6 bases). Per the germline V gene, CDR1 is KGHSY and CDR2 is FQNENV. The CDR3 totals 16 residues. V was shortened by 3 bases and J by 2 bases, with 14 bases between the two germline ends. CDR3 coding DNA: TGTGCCAGCAGCCACCAAAAAGCAGGGGGCAATCAGCCCCAGCATTTT. It specifies CASSHQKAGGNQPQHF.

This clonotype was counted only a few times. This chain uses TRBV6-1 with TRBJ2-7; D gene uncertain. Germline V gene data show CDR1 as MNHNS and CDR2 as SASEGT. Trimming took 5 bases from V and 1 from J, leaving 15 bases between them. The CDR3 length is 15 residues. CDR3 nucleotide sequence: TGTGCCAGCAGTCGAACAAGGGCCCCTTCCTACGAGCAGTACTTC. This encodes CASSRTRAPSYEQYF.

V gene TRBV7-6 combines with J gene TRBJ2-7, with a weak D call TRBD2 (6 bases). The V end lost 4 bases, the J end lost 7 bases, and 11 bases lay between the germline ends. The CDR3 has 12 amino acids. From germline, CDR1 is SGHVS and CDR2 FNYEAQ. The CDR3: CASSSFAGEQYF. Written as DNA, the CDR3 is TGTGCCAGCAGCTCTTTTGCGGGGGAGCAGTACTTC. Together with reference TRBV7-6 and TRBJ2-7, the CDR3 gives the full variable domain: GAGVSQSPRYKVTKRGQDVALRCDPISGHVSLYWYRQALGQGPEFLTYFNYEAQQDKSGLPNDRFSAERPEGSISTLTIQRTEQRDSAMYRCASSSFAGEQYFGPGTRLTVT.

This clonotype was found many times. The chain joins TRBV28 to TRBJ1-4; D might be TRBD1 (5 bases). V shed 6 bases and J shed 7 bases, with 12 bases lying between them. The CDR3 is 13 amino acids. Looked up from germline, CDR1 is MDHEN and CDR2 is SYDVKM. The CDR3 nucleotides read TGTGCCAGCAGCCAACCGGGGGGTGAAAAACTGTTTTTT. Residues: CASSQPGGEKLFF.

The table lists this clonotype with many counts. The rearrangement links TRBV5-1 to TRBJ2-1; 10 nucleotides align to TRBD2. This CDR3 is built from 15 residues. V shed 5 bases and J 5 bases; nucleotides not matched to a gene: 7. Per the germline V gene, CDR1 is SGHRS and CDR2 is YFSETQ. DNA for the CDR3: TGCGCCAGCAGGTCAGCGGGGGGGCCCCACAATGAGCAGTTCTTC. It is translated as CASRSAGGPHNEQFF.

In this sample, this clonotype turned up many times. This sequence joins TRBV7-2 and TRBJ2-3; D not certain. CDR1 and CDR2 (germline): SGHTA, FQGNSA. The CDR3 sequence is 14 residues long. Trimming left V 5 bases short and J 0 bases short, with 9 bases between. This chain's CDR3 is CASSRSVSTDTQYF. For the CDR3, the DNA is TGTGCCAGCAGCCGAAGCGTAAGCACAGATACGCAGTATTTT.

This clonotype occurred many times. The chain has TRBV7-2 and TRBJ2-5, with 8 bases that match TRBD1. The CDR3 contains 13 residues. V was pared by 4 bases and J by 4 bases, with 2 bases of the junction left unmatched. Germline values: CDR1 SGHTA, CDR2 FQGNSA. CDR3 in DNA: TGTGCCAGCAGCTCGGGACAGGTAGAGACCCAGTACTTC. The encoded protein is CASSSGQVETQYF.

This clonotype was detected ten times or more. The chain is built from TRBV4-3 and TRBJ2-1; D is uncertain. The V gene's germline CDR1 is LGHNA and CDR2 YSLEER. CDR3 length: 13 residues. Trimming removed 1 base from V and 7 bases from J, with 8 bases in between. CDR3 amino acids: CASSQARPNEQFF. The CDR3 DNA sequence: TGCGCCAGCAGCCAAGCCCGCCCGAATGAGCAGTTCTTC.

The gene calls are TRBV4-2 and TRBJ2-3, with D perhaps TRBD2 (7 bases). The germline V and J ends were trimmed by 4 bases and 1 base, with 12 bases remaining between them. The germline CDR1 and CDR2 sequences are LGHNA and YNFKEQ. The CDR3 consists of 15 residues. The CDR3: CASSPRGGGTDTQYF. The CDR3 DNA reads as TGTGCCAGCAGCCCAAGGGGGGGGGGCACAGATACGCAGTATTTT.

The chain recombines TRBV12-3 or TRBV12-4 with TRBJ2-2; 10 positions match TRBD2. The CDR3 length is 16 residues. V was clipped by 5 bases and J by 4 bases; unmatched bases: 7. DNA for the CDR3: TGTGCCAGCAGTCAGCGGCTAGCGGGGGTCACCGGGGAGCTGTTTTTT. Amino acid sequence: CASSQRLAGVTGELFF.

This clonotype has a handful of counts. The chain employs TRBV6-1 and TRBJ2-1; possibly TRBD1 or TRBD2 for D (5 bases each). The CDR3 consists of 12 residues. CDR1 and CDR2 from the germline V gene are MNHNS and SASEGT. V gave up 5 bases and J gave up 9 bases, with 11 bases separating them. CDR3 coding DNA: TGTGCCAGCAGTCTTACTAGGGGTGAGCAGTTCTTC. This codes for CASSLTRGEQFF.

Many counts were recorded for this clonotype. This chain links TRBV18 with TRBJ2-7, with D uncertain. V lost 3 bases and J 3 bases, leaving 15 bases between the germline ends. CDR1 is KGHSH, CDR2 LQKENI, per germline. CDR3 size: 15 residues. CDR3 sequence reads: CASSPVFGGYYEQYF. The CDR3 coding sequence is TGTGCCAGCTCACCCGTCTTCGGCGGCTACTACGAGCAGTACTTC.

This clonotype was detected many times. This chain uses TRBV19 with TRBJ1-5; a weak D match, TRBD1 (6 bases). The CDR3 contains 13 residues. With 5 bases removed from V and 3 bases from J, the gap between germline ends came to 8 bases. Germline CDR1 LNHDA, CDR2 SQIVND (reference sequence). This CDR3 is CASSGGLNQPQHF. The CDR3 DNA sequence: TGTGCCAGTAGTGGGGGGCTCAATCAGCCCCAGCATTTT.

Many counts were recorded for this clonotype. The genes are TRBV20-1 and TRBJ2-2; possibly TRBD2 for D (7 bases). Looked up from germline, CDR1 is DFQATT and CDR2 is SNEGSKA (reference sequence). The V end was cut by 7 bases, the J end by 0 bases, with 9 bases between. The CDR3 is made up of 13 amino acids. The chain's CDR3 is CSVGGPNTGELFF. CDR3 coding DNA: TGCAGTGTGGGGGGGCCGAACACCGGGGAGCTGTTTTTT.

This clonotype was seen only a few times. J is TRBJ2-5 and V is TRBV5-5, with 7 bases matching TRBD1. V dropped 3 bases and J dropped 5; count of bases not matched to a gene: 10. Germline V gene data show CDR1 as SGHKS and CDR2 as YYEKEE (reference sequence). The CDR3 covers 15 residues. CDR3 nucleotides: TGTGCCAGCAGCTGGGGACAGCAAAGGGGGGAGACCCAGTACTTC. This codes for CASSWGQQRGETQYF.